Presented here are 27 T cell receptor beta chains from one specimen sequenced in a study of shared T cell receptors in the human thymus. The assay was immunoSEQ multiplex PCR, and TCRdb's table has in-frame clones only and misses some. The table has roughly 500,000 clones, 75% to 80% seen once; the top ten hold more than 0.01%. This sample was also put to use in a study of human thymus T cells.

The sequenced sample consisted of thymocytes. All receptors come from a boy less than two years old with a congenital heart defect.

This clone was detected once. The genes are TRBV12-5 and TRBJ2-7, with 8 bases fitting TRBD1. The CDR3 runs to 13 residues. Germline assignment: CDR1 LGHNT and CDR2 FRNRAP. Trimming took 5 bases from V and 4 from J; bases not matched to a gene: 4. The CDR3 coding sequence is TGTGCTAGTGGTACAAGGACAGGGTACGAGCAGTACTTC. Translating it yields CASGTRTGYEQYF. The variable domain in full, completed from reference TRBV12-5 and TRBJ2-7, reads DARVTQTPRHKVTEMGQEVTMRCQPILGHNTVFWYRQTMMQGLELLAYFRNRAPLDDSGMPKDRFSAEMPDATLATLKIQPSEPRDSAVYFCASGTRTGYEQYFGPGTRLTVT.

The chain uses TRBV7-3 and TRBJ2-2, with D perhaps matching TRBD1 (6 bases). Trimming stripped 5 bases from V and 3 bases from J, with 22 bases between. This CDR3 has 18 amino acids. Germline lookup yields CDR1 SGHTA and CDR2 FQGTGA. As DNA, the CDR3 is TGTGCCAGCAGCGCCCAACCCCGGGACAAATCCTACACCGGGGAGCTGTTTTTT. Its protein product is CASSAQPRDKSYTGELFF.

The chain has TRBV30 and TRBJ2-3, with D maybe TRBD2 (7 bases). From germline, CDR1 is GTSNPN and CDR2 SVGIG (reference sequence). The V end was cut by 0 bases, the J end by 7 bases, with 23 bases between. The CDR3 contains 17 residues. CDR3 sequence: CAWSVRGAPAGVNTQYF. The CDR3 nucleotides are TGTGCCTGGAGTGTACGGGGGGCGCCCGCGGGAGTGAATACGCAGTATTTT.

V gene TRBV5-6 combines with J gene TRBJ1-1, with 9 bases identical to TRBD1. The CDR3 consists of 14 residues. The trim removed 5 bases at V and 1 base at J, leaving 3 bases unmatched. Germline-derived CDR1 and CDR2 are SGHDT and YYEEEE. The CDR3 protein is CASRRDRENTEAFF. Here the CDR3 DNA reads TGTGCCAGCAGGCGGGACAGGGAGAACACTGAAGCTTTCTTT.

The J gene is TRBJ2-7, the V gene TRBV7-6; 10 bases match TRBD2. The CDR3 has 14 residues. Losses at the gene ends were 9 bases for V and 4 bases for J; bases not matched to a gene: 9. Germline V CDR1 and CDR2: SGHVS, FNYEAQ. This CDR3 is CARSSGGLWYEQYF. The CDR3 region has the DNA TGTGCCAGATCTAGCGGGGGCCTCTGGTACGAGCAGTACTTC.

For this clone: Other nucleotide sequences from this sample produce the same CDR3. V usage is TRBV30 and J usage is TRBJ2-7; 11 nucleotides match TRBD2. The CDR3 is made up of 13 amino acids. Germline-derived CDR1 and CDR2 are GTSNPN and SVGIG (reference sequence). Trimming at V came to 3 bases and at J to 3 bases, leaving 1 base not matched to a gene. The CDR3 nucleotides read TGTGCCTGGAGCACTAGCGGGAGCTACGAGCAGTACTTC. It codes for CAWSTSGSYEQYF.

This clone was counted a single time. The CDR3 DNA reads as TGCGCCAGCAGCCAAGATGCAGGGGCTCCCCGCTCTTACACCGGGGAGCTGTTTTTT. This gives the protein CASSQDAGAPRSYTGELFF. The V and J genes are TRBV4-3 and TRBJ2-2; tentative D call: TRBD1 (6 bases). CDR3 length: 19 residues. Trimming stripped 0 bases from V and 3 bases from J, with 20 bases between. Germline V CDR1 and CDR2: LGHNA, YSLEER.

The rearrangement uses TRBV4-3 and TRBJ2-1; 9 bases fit TRBD2. Germline CDR1 and CDR2: LGHNA and YSLEER. The V gene end was trimmed by 0 bases and the J gene end by 4 bases; junction bases not matched to a gene: 13. The CDR3 has 19 residues. The DNA of the CDR3 is TGCGCCAGCAGCCAAGATACAGGAGCTAGCGGGACACCTTACAATGAGCAGTTCTTC. Translation gives CASSQDTGASGTPYNEQFF.

This CDR3 reads CASSQELVQREVFWEQYF. CDR3 nucleotide sequence: TGCGCCAGCAGCCAAGAGTTGGTGCAGCGGGAGGTCTTTTGGGAGCAGTACTTC. The chain joins TRBV4-3 to TRBJ2-7, with 9 positions matching TRBD2. J gave up 7 bases and V 0 bases, and 16 bases lay outside the gene matches. Germline lookup yields CDR1 LGHNA and CDR2 YSLEER. The CDR3 is made up of 18 amino acids.

A remark on this clone: The same CDR3 arises from other DNA sequences in this sample as well. The chain recombines TRBV6-5 with TRBJ2-7; maybe TRBD2 (6 bases). The V end lost 2 bases, the J end lost 2 bases, and 13 bases lay between the germline ends. Germline values: CDR1 MNHEY, CDR2 SVGAGI. The CDR3 contains 15 residues. CDR3 in amino acids: CASSYGGVPPYEQYF. In DNA, the CDR3 is TGTGCCAGCAGTTACGGAGGGGTCCCCCCCTACGAGCAGTACTTC.

V and J are TRBV30 and TRBJ2-1, with D uncertain. This CDR3 spans 12 amino acids. Germline CDR1 GTSNPN, CDR2 SVGIG (reference sequence). The germline V and J ends were trimmed by 0 bases and 7 bases, with 7 bases remaining between them. The CDR3 protein is CAWSVWRNEQFF. CDR3 DNA: TGTGCCTGGAGTGTATGGCGGAATGAGCAGTTCTTC.

The J gene is TRBJ2-7, the V gene TRBV5-6; 8 nucleotides align to TRBD2. The CDR3 runs to 17 residues. V lost 4 bases and J lost 4; bases outside the gene matches: 16. Germline CDR1 is SGHDT and CDR2 is YYEEEE. CDR3 sequence: CASSPNYPGLGLYEQYF. CDR3 DNA: TGTGCCAGCAGCCCTAACTACCCGGGACTAGGCTTGTACGAGCAGTACTTC.

This clone came up a few times. This chain links TRBV4-3 with TRBJ1-4; perhaps TRBD1 as D (5 bases). V lost 0 bases and J lost 6, with 14 bases in between. This CDR3 spans 16 amino acids. Germline assignment: CDR1 LGHNA and CDR2 YSLEER. This CDR3 is CASSQDVDSGDEKLFF. CDR3 DNA: TGCGCCAGCAGCCAAGACGTCGATTCGGGGGATGAAAAACTGTTTTTT.

The chain couples TRBV11-3 to TRBJ2-7; tentatively, D is TRBD1 (5 bases). V lost 1 base, J lost 2 bases, and 12 bases lay in between. Germline values: CDR1 SGHNT, CDR2 YENEEA. The CDR3 covers 15 residues. CDR3 region: CASSLGPGPTYEQYF. In DNA, the CDR3 is TGTGCCAGCAGCTTAGGCCCAGGGCCGACCTACGAGCAGTACTTC.

The chain recombines TRBV5-6 with TRBJ1-2, with TRBD1 as a possible D gene (5 bases). V shed 4 bases and J shed 0 bases, with 19 bases lying between them. The CDR3 length is 17 residues. Germline V CDR1 and CDR2: SGHDT, YYEEEE. CDR3 loop: CASSGGEGPGSNYGYTF. The CDR3 region has the DNA TGTGCCAGCAGCGGGGGGGAGGGGCCCGGATCTAACTATGGCTACACCTTC.

This clone has a handful of counts. The chain combines TRBV5-1 with TRBJ2-7; TRBD2 matches at 7 bases. In germline, CDR1 is SGHRS, CDR2 YFSETQ. V lost 1 base and J lost 4; bases outside the gene matches: 8. The CDR3 consists of 15 residues. CDR3 in DNA: TGCGCCAGCAGCTTGTCGCGGGAGCCCAGTTACGAGCAGTACTTC. Amino acid sequence: CASSLSREPSYEQYF.

This chain links TRBV28 with TRBJ2-3; D ambiguous. CDR1 is MDHEN and CDR2 is SYDVKM in the germline V gene. The CDR3 has 13 amino acids. V was cut by 3 bases and J by 3 bases, with 7 bases left in between. The CDR3 spells CASSFGVTDTQYF. In DNA form, the CDR3 reads TGTGCCAGCAGTTTCGGAGTTACAGATACGCAGTATTTT.

The genes are TRBV10-2 and TRBJ2-3, with 10 nucleotides matching TRBD2. The ends lost 8 bases at V and 3 bases at J; junction bases unmatched: 8. The length of the CDR3 is 15 residues. The germline V gene encodes CDR1 WSHSY and CDR2 SAAADI. CDR3 protein: CASGNLAGATDTQYF. In nucleotides, the CDR3 is TGCGCCAGCGGAAACCTAGCGGGAGCAACAGATACGCAGTATTTT.

The CDR3 reads CASSSTVVEQFF. The CDR3 DNA sequence: TGTGCCAGCAGCTCGACAGTGGTTGAGCAGTTCTTC. The rearrangement joins TRBV11-1 to TRBJ2-1; D may be TRBD1 (5 bases). The CDR3 sequence is 12 residues long. Germline V gene sequence: CDR1 SGHAT, CDR2 FQDESV (reference sequence). The V and J ends lost 4 bases and 9 bases respectively, with 10 bases between them.

This clone has a single count. This chain links TRBV27 with TRBJ2-7; D possibly corresponds to TRBD1 (6 bases). V was shortened by 0 bases and J by 3 bases, with 9 bases between the two germline ends. Per the germline V gene, CDR1 is MNHEY and CDR2 is SMNVEV (reference sequence). The CDR3 extends over 14 amino acids. CDR3 DNA sequence: TGTGCCAGCAGTTTATCCCGACAGGACTACGAGCAGTACTTC. As protein: CASSLSRQDYEQYF.

The CDR3 DNA sequence: TGTGCCAGCAGCCCCAGGCACCCCTACGAGCAGTACTTC. It codes for CASSPRHPYEQYF. The V call is TRBV13, the J call TRBJ2-7; D gene uncertain. Germline CDR1 is PRHDT and CDR2 is FYEKMQ (reference sequence). The CDR3 is 13 amino acids. Deletions cut 5 bases from V and 2 bases from J, with 10 bases between.

The chain joins TRBV15 to TRBJ2-1; 10 bases are shared with TRBD2. This CDR3 has 19 residues. Germline CDR1 reads LNHNV; CDR2 reads YYDKDF (reference sequence). Germline trimming cut 5 bases from V and 6 bases from J; bases unmatched to any gene: 19. The CDR3 DNA is TGTGCCACCAGCGGCTCCCCGGGGGCTAGCGGGAGAACTCCCAATGAGCAGTTCTTC. The encoded protein is CATSGSPGASGRTPNEQFF.

This clone was seen once. This chain connects TRBV28 to TRBJ2-1, with TRBD2 as a possible D gene (5 bases). V was trimmed by 2 bases and J by 9 bases, leaving 17 bases between them. The CDR3 consists of 15 residues. Germline CDR1 and CDR2: MDHEN and SYDVKM. The CDR3 loop is CASSLKRGPPPEQFF. In DNA form, the CDR3 reads TGTGCCAGCAGTTTAAAGAGAGGGCCCCCCCCTGAGCAGTTCTTC.

The V and J genes are TRBV29-1 and TRBJ2-1, with 7 bases that match TRBD1. V lost 7 bases and J lost 5; bases outside the gene matches: 8. This CDR3 is 13 amino acids long. Germline-derived CDR1 and CDR2 are SQVTM and ANQGSEA. Here the CDR3 DNA reads TGCAGCGCCGCTAGGCAGGGGGACAATGAGCAGTTCTTC. This encodes CSAARQGDNEQFF.

V gene TRBV5-4 combines with J gene TRBJ2-7; D possibly corresponds to TRBD1 (6 bases). CDR3 length: 15 amino acids. The germline V gene encodes CDR1 SGHNT and CDR2 YYREEE (reference sequence). Trimming left V 0 bases short and J 0 bases short, with 10 bases between. The CDR3 region has the DNA TGTGCCAGCAGCTTGGGGGGGCCCCGCTCCTACGAGCAGTACTTC. This translates into CASSLGGPRSYEQYF. The whole variable domain, filled in from reference TRBV5-4 and TRBJ2-7, reads ETGVTQSPTHLIKTRGQQVTLRCSSQSGHNTVSWYQQALGQGPQFIFQYYREEENGRGNFPPRFSGLQFPNYSSELNVNALELDDSALYLCASSLGGPRSYEQYFGPGTRLTVT.

The genes are TRBV6-1 and TRBJ2-3; the match to TRBD2 covers 10 bases. Germline lookup yields CDR1 MNHNS and CDR2 SASEGT. There are 19 residues in the CDR3. V gave up 3 bases and J gave up 6 bases; unmatched junction bases: 18. In DNA form, the CDR3 reads TGTGCCAGCAGTGAGTTAGCTCGAGGACTAGCGGTGGCTGGGGATACGCAGTATTTT. It encodes CASSELARGLAVAGDTQYF.

The chain links TRBV4-3 to TRBJ2-3; the match to TRBD1 covers 7 bases. Germline V lookup: CDR1 LGHNA, CDR2 YSLEER. The CDR3 length is 16 residues. Trimming at V came to 0 bases and at J to 3 bases, leaving 6 bases not matched to a gene. This chain's CDR3 is CASSQDSTGQTDTQYF. CDR3 nucleotides: TGCGCCAGCAGCCAAGATTCGACAGGGCAGACAGATACGCAGTATTTT.